This T cell receptor (beta chain) derives from a study of T-cell reconstitution after alpha-beta-depleted transplantation in children. Germline lookup yields CDR1 LGHNA and CDR2 YSLEER. Deletions cut 0 bases from V and 0 bases from J, with 12 bases between. The CDR3 contains 16 residues. TCRbeta library preparation incorporated unique molecular identifiers. TCRdb re-analysed the PCR reads in MiXCR, keeping a single row per CDR3 protein. The table records about 490,000 distinct CDR3 sequences, 8% to 11% of them present only once. Study-level points and caveats: There were some patients whose high TCRbeta diversity at day 60 came from surviving recipient T cells and thymic progenitors. Reportedly, roughly two months post-transplant, alpha-beta T cells arose from several hundred expanded graft clones. The main origin of T-cell counts and diversity one year after transplant was newly produced T cells.

At least ten counts were recorded for this clonotype. Its antigen is currently unknown. The sequence came from a child under 10 years old with inherited bone marrow failure, due to receive a stem cell transplant. The sample in question was PBMCs, obtained before TCRalphabeta/CD19-depleted stem cell transplant. J is TRBJ2-7 and V is TRBV4-3; the D is unclear. The CDR3 protein is CASSQEWSALSYEQYF. In nucleotides, the CDR3 is TGCGCCAGCAGCCAAGAGTGGTCAGCCCTCTCCTACGAGCAGTACTTC.